A single sample gave rise to the 5 T cell receptor beta chains below, sequenced in a study of CD4 and CD8 cells across lung adenocarcinoma regions. A single record per CDR3 protein comes from TCRdb applying MiXCR to the PCR reads. The repertoire holds 10,000 to 15,000 distinct CDR3 sequences, 53% seen once, with 33% in the top ten. Sequencing was done on a sample of CD8+ T cells from the center of a lung tumor. Every receptor here comes from a female donor with lung adenocarcinoma. The CD4 and CD8 labels of this study may be unreliable.

This clonotype was observed a few times. The chain has TRBV6-1 and TRBJ2-5; D remains ambiguous. The J call may not be correct, given that the DNA end is closer to TRBJ2-7. In germline, CDR1 is MNHNS, CDR2 SASEGT. This CDR3 contains 12 residues. CDR3 bases: TGTGCCAGCAGTGAAAGCAACTACGAGCAGTACTTC. It codes for CASSESNYEQYF.

V and J are TRBV6-1 and TRBJ2-4; D may correspond to TRBD1 or TRBD2 (6 bases each). The CDR3 extends over 16 amino acids. Per germline, CDR1 MNHNS and CDR2 SASEGT. Trimming shortened V by 4 bases and J by 8 bases, and 21 bases separated the two germline ends. CDR3 DNA: TGTGCCAGCAGTGGGCACGGGGGCGGTGAAAAAGACATTCAGTACTTC. Encoded protein: CASSGHGGGEKDIQYF.

Only a few counts were recorded for this clonotype. This sequence joins TRBV6-1 and TRBJ2-1; 10 nucleotides match TRBD2. Germline-derived CDR1 and CDR2 are MNHNS and SASEGT. This CDR3 is built from 18 residues. V shed 4 bases and J 9 bases; nucleotides not matched to a gene: 18. The CDR3 protein is CASSVSRGLPGLAFEQFF. CDR3 nucleotides: TGTGCCAGCAGTGTTTCCAGGGGTCTCCCGGGACTAGCGTTTGAGCAGTTCTTC.

CDR3 in DNA: TGCGCCAGCAGTGGAGGAGCGGCAATTCTGGACAATGAGCAGTTCTTC. This sequence encodes CASSGGAAILDNEQFF. J is TRBJ2-1 and V is TRBV10-1; maybe TRBD2 (5 bases). This CDR3 has 16 amino acids. Germline loops: CDR1 WNHNN, CDR2 SYGVQD (reference sequence). V was cut by 4 bases and J by 5 bases, with 18 bases left in between.

This clonotype showed up many times. The rearrangement joins TRBV6-1 to TRBJ1-2; no firm D call. The CDR3 consists of 15 residues. Trimming shortened V by 2 bases and J by 2 bases, and 12 bases separated the two germline ends. Germline values: CDR1 MNHNS, CDR2 SASEGT. DNA for the CDR3: TGTGCCAGCAGTGAATCTTGGGCGGAGAACTATGGCTACACCTTC. It specifies CASSESWAENYGYTF.